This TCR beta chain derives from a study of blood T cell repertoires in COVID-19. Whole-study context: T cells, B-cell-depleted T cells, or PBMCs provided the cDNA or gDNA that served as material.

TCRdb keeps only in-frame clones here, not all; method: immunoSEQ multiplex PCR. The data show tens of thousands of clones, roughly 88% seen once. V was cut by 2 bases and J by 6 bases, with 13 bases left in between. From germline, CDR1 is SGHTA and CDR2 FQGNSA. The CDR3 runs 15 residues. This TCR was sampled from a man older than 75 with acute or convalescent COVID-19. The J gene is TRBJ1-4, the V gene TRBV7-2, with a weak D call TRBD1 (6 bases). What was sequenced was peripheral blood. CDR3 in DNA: TGTGCCAGCAGCTTAACAGGGACCGGAGATGAAAAACTGTTTTTT. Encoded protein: CASSLTGTGDEKLFF. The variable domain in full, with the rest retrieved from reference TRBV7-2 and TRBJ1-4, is GAGVSQSPSNKVTEKGKDVELRCDPISGHTALYWYRQSLGQGLEFLIYFQGNSAPDKSGLPSDRFSAERTGGSVSTLTIQRTQQEDSAVYLCASSLTGTGDEKLFFGSGTQLSVL.